This T cell receptor (beta chain) was profiled in a study of T cell changes during pregnancy in multiple sclerosis. The data were produced by immunoSEQ multiplex PCR, yet TCRdb's version contains in-frame clones alone and is incomplete. The sample has around 95,000 clones, approximately 95% seen once; the top ten hold 1.5% to 2%. The CDR3 is 16 amino acids. V lost 8 bases and J lost 4, with 20 bases in between. The V call is TRBV23-1, the J call TRBJ1-4, with D hard to call. TRBV23-1 is known as an ORF, though its function is uncertain. The TCR comes from a female donor in good health, enrolled as a control in a pregnancy study. The sequencing used peripheral blood, collected after pregnancy. The CDR3: CASPVCRRNYNEKLFF. The DNA of the CDR3 is TGCGCCAGCCCTGTTTGCAGGCGCAATTATAATGAAAAACTGTTTTTT.